Sequencing of this T cell receptor (beta chain) was carried out in a study of CD8+CD57+ T cells in acquired aplastic anemia. Study overall: Sorted CD4+ and CD8+ cells gave a mean 3.2 ug DNA, range about 0.17 to 27.4 ug. The study obtained about 9.9 million reads on average for CD4+ cells from healthy donors. Study results and limitations: The same twenty-nine CD8+ CDR3 sequences occurred in patients and in controls. Between the patient and control groups, CD8+ Simpson's diversity did not differ significantly.

Genomic DNA was employed as the template in profiling TCR beta VDJ and CDR3. TCRdb fed the reads into MiXCR, producing one record per CDR3 protein. Of around 180,000 distinct CDR3 sequences in the sample, just under 65% were seen once. The CDR3 length is 15 residues. CDR1 is SGHVS and CDR2 is FQNEAQ in the germline V gene. The junction had 4 bases not matched to a gene; V was cut back by 1 base and J by 4 bases. In the case of this clonotype: The target antigen is unknown.

The chain employs TRBV7-8 and TRBJ2-5; 9 nucleotides agree with TRBD2. Sequences were obtained from sorted CD4+, CD8+, or CD8+CD57+ T cells (not recorded which) from PBMCs. The receptor was isolated from a human donor in good health. DNA for the CDR3: TGTGCCAGCAGCTTAGACGGGCGGGGGGGAGAGACCCAGTACTTC. It codes for CASSLDGRGGETQYF.